What follows are 23 T cell receptor beta chains derived from one specimen sequenced in a study of Graves' ophthalmopathy and Graves' hyperthyroidism. From RNA, the CDR3 regions of TCR beta chains were amplified and sequenced. RT-PCR was first run with HTBI primers, then multiplex PCR in a second round. One entry per CDR3 protein results from TCRdb running MiXCR on the multiplex PCR reads. The sample has almost 750,000 distinct CDR3 sequences, 40% seen once; the top ten hold about 40%. The sample was peripheral blood. Every receptor here comes from an adult man with Graves' ophthalmopathy.

Remarks on this clonotype: At one boundary the junction diverges from the germline segment, which might be a read error. The rearrangement joins TRBV10-3 to TRBJ1-1; D is unresolved. Looked up from germline, CDR1 is ENHRY and CDR2 is SYGVKD. The CDR3 is made up of 14 amino acids. The DNA of the CDR3 is TGTGCCAGCAGTGAAGAAGGGTACGGCACTGAAGCTTTCTTT. Translating gives CASSEEGYGTEAFF.

In nucleotides, the CDR3 is TGTGCCAGCAGTTACGGACAGGGGGCTCGTGAAGCTTTCTTT. It translates to CASSYGQGAREAFF. The chain combines TRBV6-5 with TRBJ1-1; 11 bases line up with TRBD1. Trimming took 2 bases from V and 7 from J; bases not matched to a gene: 3. CDR1 and CDR2 from the germline V gene are MNHEY and SVGAGI. The CDR3 runs 14 residues.

This clonotype was detected only a few times. The CDR3 DNA reads as TGTGCCAGCAGCCAAGATAAAAGCACTGAAGCTTTCTTT. This translates into CASSQDKSTEAFF. The rearrangement links TRBV7-9 to TRBJ1-1; D is ambiguous. The CDR3 has 13 amino acids. Germline CDR1 is SEHNR and CDR2 is FQNEAQ (reference sequence). Between the trimmed V and J ends, which lost 5 bases and 4 bases, there was a span of 11 bases.

The sample holds many counts of this clonotype. The rearrangement joins TRBV9 to TRBJ2-6; TRBD1 matches at 8 bases. Per germline, CDR1 SGDLS and CDR2 YYNGEE. The CDR3 has 16 residues. V dropped 3 bases and J dropped 4; count of bases not matched to a gene: 6. CDR3 loop: CASSAHRGYGANVLTF. DNA of the CDR3: TGTGCCAGCAGCGCTCACAGGGGGTACGGGGCCAACGTCCTGACTTTC.

This clonotype was observed many times. The J gene is TRBJ2-2, the V gene TRBV2, with D perhaps matching TRBD2 (6 bases). Germline loops: CDR1 SNHLY, CDR2 FYNNEI. V was cut by 4 bases and J by 4 bases, with 13 bases left in between. The CDR3 runs 15 residues. CDR3 loop: CASSGAGGRTGELFF. CDR3 DNA: TGTGCCAGCAGTGGAGCCGGAGGGCGCACCGGGGAGCTGTTTTTT.

This clonotype was seen many times. The chain recombines TRBV7-2 with TRBJ1-1; D perhaps matches TRBD1 (5 bases). The CDR3 is made up of 14 amino acids. Germline CDR1 reads SGHTA; CDR2 reads FQGNSA. The ends were cut back, 10 bases at V and 1 base at J, with 16 bases in the middle. CDR3 coding DNA: TGTGCCACCACAGCTCAGGGTCCGAACACTGAAGCTTTCTTT. Protein sequence: CATTAQGPNTEAFF.

This clonotype was seen a handful of times. The V gene is TRBV7-9, the J gene TRBJ2-2; D unresolved. Germline CDR1 reads SEHNR; CDR2 reads FQNEAQ (reference sequence). The ends were cut back, 5 bases at V and 4 bases at J, with 17 bases in the middle. The CDR3 is made up of 16 amino acids. The chain's CDR3 is CASSQDLAFGTGELFF. CDR3 DNA: TGTGCCAGCAGCCAAGATCTCGCTTTCGGCACCGGGGAGCTGTTTTTT.

The CDR3 DNA reads as TGTGCCAGCAGTCCCGACAGTGCGGGGACCCAGTACTTC. Its protein is CASSPDSAGTQYF. The V gene is TRBV2, the J gene TRBJ2-5, with D perhaps matching TRBD1 or TRBD2 (5 bases each). Trimming took 5 bases from V and 7 from J, leaving 14 bases between them. CDR3 length: 13 residues. Germline CDR1 and CDR2: SNHLY and FYNNEI.

This clonotype was recorded a few times. J is TRBJ1-2 and V is TRBV19; 7 nucleotides agree with TRBD1. This CDR3 comprises 13 residues. CDR1 and CDR2 (germline): LNHDA, SQIVND (reference sequence). V gave up 7 bases and J gave up 7 bases; unmatched junction bases: 9. In nucleotides, the CDR3 is TGTGCCAGTACCCAGACAGGGAATTTTGGCTACACCTTC. Its protein is CASTQTGNFGYTF.

This clonotype was detected many times. The chain couples TRBV10-3 to TRBJ1-1; D unresolved. V was cut by 0 bases and J by 4 bases, with 9 bases left in between. This CDR3 is 14 amino acids long. From germline, CDR1 is ENHRY and CDR2 SYGVKD. CDR3 coding DNA: TGTGCCATCAGTGAGTCGTGGAGGGCCACTGAAGCTTTCTTT. It is translated as CAISESWRATEAFF.

This clonotype was observed once. The chain is built from TRBV2 and TRBJ2-7; 9 nucleotides match TRBD1. Germline CDR1 is SNHLY and CDR2 is FYNNEI. The CDR3 spans 15 residues. The ends lost 5 bases at V and 1 base at J; junction bases unmatched: 6. This chain's CDR3 is CASSYNRGQSYEQYF. CDR3 DNA sequence: TGTGCCAGCAGTTATAACAGGGGGCAGTCCTACGAGCAGTACTTC.

In the case of this clonotype: With a much larger clone just one base away, this may be a read error. This chain connects TRBV7-2 to TRBJ1-2, with D perhaps matching TRBD1 (6 bases). The CDR3 is made up of 15 amino acids. From germline, CDR1 is SGHTA and CDR2 FQGNSA. The CDR3, as DNA: TGTGCCAGCAGCTTAGGGCGGGGGCGCAGCTATGGCCACACCTTC. It specifies CASSLGRGRSYGHTF.

The chain combines TRBV6-5 with TRBJ1-4, with D possibly being TRBD1 (6 bases). The CDR3 contains 15 residues. The V gene lost 4 bases and the J gene lost 7 bases, with 16 bases spanning the gap. Germline CDR1 and CDR2: MNHEY and SVGAGI. The CDR3: CASSSPGHFIEKLFF. The CDR3 DNA sequence: TGTGCCAGCAGTTCCCCGGGACATTTCATTGAAAAACTGTTTTTT.

The table lists this clonotype with many counts. Here the CDR3 DNA reads TGTGCCAGCAGCCGAAGGACTAGCGCCCTCATATACTTC. It yields the protein CASSRRTSALIYF. The chain employs TRBV7-8 and TRBJ2-5; the match to TRBD2 covers 9 bases. The CDR3 loop spans 13 amino acids. V trimming: 5 bases; J trimming: 14 bases; junction bases outside the gene matches: 12. Germline V gene sequence: CDR1 SGHVS, CDR2 FQNEAQ.

This clonotype appeared a few times. The germline gene is not matched at one end of the junction; a read error may be the cause. The chain is built from TRBV14 and TRBJ1-1; no clear D gene. CDR1 is SGHDN and CDR2 is FVKESK in the germline V gene. This CDR3 spans 13 amino acids. The CDR3 loop is CASSQDRNTEALF. The CDR3 DNA is TGTGCCAGCAGCCAGGACCGGAACACTGAAGCTCTCTTT.

The rearrangement uses TRBV9 and TRBJ2-2, with a weak D call TRBD2 (6 bases). Germline assignment: CDR1 SGDLS and CDR2 YYNGEE. CDR3 length equals 15 residues. The V end lost 3 bases, the J end lost 8 bases, and 17 bases lay between the germline ends. The CDR3 reads CASSARGTLGGELFF. The CDR3 DNA reads TGTGCCAGCAGCGCTCGCGGGACCTTAGGGGGGGAGCTGTTTTTT.

V gene TRBV25-1 combines with J gene TRBJ1-5; a possible D gene is TRBD1 (6 bases). Germline CDR1 is MGHDK and CDR2 is SYGVNS. CDR3 size: 16 residues. Trimming took 4 bases from V and 1 from J, leaving 14 bases between them. CDR3 sequence: CASSARTGLSNQPQHF. In nucleotides, the CDR3 is TGTGCCAGCAGTGCCCGAACAGGGCTCAGCAATCAGCCCCAGCATTTT.

This clonotype was recorded many times. The V call is TRBV7-2, the J call TRBJ2-5, with 10 bases identical to TRBD1. V shed 6 bases, J shed 5 bases, and the junction held 12 bases outside the gene matches. The CDR3 length is 16 residues. Germline assignment: CDR1 SGHTA and CDR2 FQGNSA. This CDR3 is CASRQTGTGAVETQYF. The CDR3 DNA is TGTGCCAGCAGACAAACCGGGACAGGGGCCGTGGAGACCCAGTACTTC.

The chain joins TRBV6-6 to TRBJ2-7, with a possible D match to TRBD1 (6 bases). Germline V CDR1 and CDR2: MNHNY, SVGAGI (reference sequence). This CDR3 has 13 residues. Trimming removed 6 bases from V and 7 bases from J, with 16 bases in between. The CDR3 loop is CASSPDSSSEQYF. CDR3 nucleotide sequence: TGTGCCAGCAGCCCGGACAGTTCTTCTGAGCAGTACTTC.

The chain links TRBV15 to TRBJ1-2; a possible D gene is TRBD1 (5 bases). Germline CDR1 and CDR2: LNHNV and YYDKDF (reference sequence). CDR3 length equals 14 residues. Trimming pared 1 base from V and 4 bases from J, leaving 10 bases between. The CDR3 loop is CATSRATGFYGYTF. As DNA, the CDR3 is TGTGCCACCAGCAGAGCCACAGGCTTCTATGGCTACACCTTC.

V gene TRBV6-5 combines with J gene TRBJ2-5; D may be TRBD1 (5 bases). The CDR3 is made up of 15 amino acids. V was trimmed by 2 bases and J by 3 bases, leaving 13 bases between them. The germline V gene encodes CDR1 MNHEY and CDR2 SVGAGI. The CDR3 nucleotides are TGTGCCAGCAGTTACATCAGGGAACGTGAAGAGACCCAGTACTTC. It yields the protein CASSYIREREETQYF.

The sample holds many counts of this clonotype. The chain links TRBV7-9 to TRBJ1-2; D is perhaps TRBD1 (5 bases). This CDR3 has 14 amino acids. From germline, CDR1 is SEHNR and CDR2 FQNEAQ (reference sequence). V was cut by 1 base and J by 5 bases, with 11 bases left in between. The CDR3 DNA is TGTGCCAGCAGCTTAGGGGGCCTGGGGTATGGCTACACCTTC. Translation gives CASSLGGLGYGYTF.

The rearrangement links TRBV4-3 to TRBJ1-4; maybe TRBD1 (6 bases). This CDR3 spans 15 amino acids. From germline, CDR1 is LGHNA and CDR2 YSLEER. Trimming stripped 0 bases from V and 8 bases from J, with 13 bases between. In DNA form, the CDR3 reads TGCGCCAGCAGCCAAGATAGCGGGCAGGGGGAAAAACTGTTTTTT. It encodes CASSQDSGQGEKLFF.